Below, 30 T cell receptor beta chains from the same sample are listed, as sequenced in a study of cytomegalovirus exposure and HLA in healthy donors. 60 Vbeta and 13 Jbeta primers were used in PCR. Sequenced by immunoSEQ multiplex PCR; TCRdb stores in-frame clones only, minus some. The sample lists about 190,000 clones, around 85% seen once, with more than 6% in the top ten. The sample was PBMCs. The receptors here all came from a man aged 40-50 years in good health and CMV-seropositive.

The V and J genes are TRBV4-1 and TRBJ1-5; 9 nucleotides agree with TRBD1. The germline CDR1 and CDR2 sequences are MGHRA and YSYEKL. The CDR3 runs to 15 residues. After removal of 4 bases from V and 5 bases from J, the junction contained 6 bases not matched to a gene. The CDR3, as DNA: TGCGCCAGCAGCCTCCGGGACAGGGATGATCAGCCCCAGCATTTT. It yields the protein CASSLRDRDDQPQHF.

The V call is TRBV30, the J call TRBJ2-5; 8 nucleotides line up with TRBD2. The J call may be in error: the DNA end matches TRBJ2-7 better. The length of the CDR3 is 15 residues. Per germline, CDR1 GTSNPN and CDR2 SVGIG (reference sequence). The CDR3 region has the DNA TGTGCCTGGAGTGTACTTACGGGGGGGTCCTACGAGCAGTACTTC. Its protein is CAWSVLTGGSYEQYF.

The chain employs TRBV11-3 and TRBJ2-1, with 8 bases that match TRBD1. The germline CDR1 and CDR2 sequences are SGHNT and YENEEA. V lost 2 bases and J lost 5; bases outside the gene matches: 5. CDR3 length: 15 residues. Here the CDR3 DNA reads TGTGCCAGCAGCTTAACCAGGGGGCTAGACAATGAGCAGTTCTTC. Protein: CASSLTRGLDNEQFF.

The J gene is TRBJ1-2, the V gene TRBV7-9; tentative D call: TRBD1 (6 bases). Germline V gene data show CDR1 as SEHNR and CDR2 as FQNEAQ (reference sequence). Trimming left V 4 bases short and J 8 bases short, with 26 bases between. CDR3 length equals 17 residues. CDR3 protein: CASSSPLREAGRGGYTF. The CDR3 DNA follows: TGTGCCAGCAGCTCCCCCCTAAGGGAGGCGGGGAGGGGGGGCTACACCTTC. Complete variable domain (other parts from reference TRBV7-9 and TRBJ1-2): DTGVSQNPRHKITKRGQNVTFRCDPISEHNRLYWYRQTLGQGPEFLTYFQNEAQLEKSRLLSDRFSAERPKGSFSTLEIQRTEQGDSAMYLCASSSPLREAGRGGYTFGSGTRLTVV.

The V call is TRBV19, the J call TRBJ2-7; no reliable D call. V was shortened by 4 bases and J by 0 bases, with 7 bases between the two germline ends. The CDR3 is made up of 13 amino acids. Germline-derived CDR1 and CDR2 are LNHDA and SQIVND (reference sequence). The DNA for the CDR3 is TGTGCCAGTAGTAAACACAGCTCCTACGAGCAGTACTTC. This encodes CASSKHSSYEQYF.

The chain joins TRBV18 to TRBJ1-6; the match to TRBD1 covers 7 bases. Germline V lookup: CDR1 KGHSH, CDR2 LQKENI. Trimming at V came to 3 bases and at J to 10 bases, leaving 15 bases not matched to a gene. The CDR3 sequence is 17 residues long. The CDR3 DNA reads TGTGCCAGCTCACCTTTGCCCCGGACAGGTGGTGGGTCACCCCTCCACTTT. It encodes CASSPLPRTGGGSPLHF. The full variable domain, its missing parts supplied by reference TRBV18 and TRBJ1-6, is NAGVMQNPRHLVRRRGQEARLRCSPMKGHSHVYWYRQLPEEGLKFMVYLQKENIIDESGMPKERFSAEFPKEGPSILRIQQVVRGDSAAYFCASSPLPRTGGGSPLHFGNGTRLTVT.

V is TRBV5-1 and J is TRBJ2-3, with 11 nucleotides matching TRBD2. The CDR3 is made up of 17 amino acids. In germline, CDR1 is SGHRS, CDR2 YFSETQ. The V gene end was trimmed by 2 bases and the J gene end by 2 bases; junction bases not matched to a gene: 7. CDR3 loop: CASSFLAGGPNTDTQYF. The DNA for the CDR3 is TGCGCCAGCAGCTTTCTAGCGGGGGGCCCTAACACAGATACGCAGTATTTT.

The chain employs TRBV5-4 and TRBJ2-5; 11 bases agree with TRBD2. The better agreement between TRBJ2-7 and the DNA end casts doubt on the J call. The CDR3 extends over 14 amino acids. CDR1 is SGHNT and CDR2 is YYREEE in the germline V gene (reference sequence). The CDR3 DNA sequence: TGTGCCAGCAGCTTGCGACTAGCGGGGATCGAGCAGTACTTC. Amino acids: CASSLRLAGIEQYF.

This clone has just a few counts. CDR3: CASSSRTSSQYF. CDR3 coding DNA: TGTGCCAGCAGCTCCCGGACTAGCTCGCAGTATTTT. The rearrangement uses TRBV7-3 and TRBJ2-3; 8 bases align to TRBD2. Germline trimming cut 4 bases from V and 10 bases from J; bases unmatched to any gene: 4. Germline V lookup: CDR1 SGHTA, CDR2 FQGTGA. CDR3 length equals 12 residues. The complete variable domain, with remaining parts taken from reference TRBV7-3 and TRBJ2-3, reads GAGVSQTPSNKVTEKGKYVELRCDPISGHTALYWYRQSLGQGPEFLIYFQGTGAADDSGLPNDRFFAVRPEGSVSTLKIQRTERGDSAVYLCASSSRTSSQYFGPGTRLTVL.

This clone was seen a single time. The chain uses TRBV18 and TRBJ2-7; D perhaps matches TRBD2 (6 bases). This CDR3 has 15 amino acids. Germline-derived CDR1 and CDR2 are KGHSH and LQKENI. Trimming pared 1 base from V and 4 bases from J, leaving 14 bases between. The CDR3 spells CASSPLSQEGYEQYF. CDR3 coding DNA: TGTGCCAGCTCACCACTTAGTCAGGAGGGGTACGAGCAGTACTTC.

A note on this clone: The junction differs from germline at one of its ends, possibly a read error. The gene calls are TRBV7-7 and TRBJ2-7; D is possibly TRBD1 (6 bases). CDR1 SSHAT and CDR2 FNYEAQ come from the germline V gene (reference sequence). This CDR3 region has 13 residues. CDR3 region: CASSPGVSYEQYF. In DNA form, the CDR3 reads TGTGCTAGCAGCCCAGGGGTCTCCTACGAGCAGTACTTC.

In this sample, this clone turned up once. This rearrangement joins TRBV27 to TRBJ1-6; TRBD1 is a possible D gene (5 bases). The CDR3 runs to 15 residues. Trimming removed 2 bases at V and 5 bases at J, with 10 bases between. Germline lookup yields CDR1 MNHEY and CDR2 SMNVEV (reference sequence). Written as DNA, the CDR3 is TGTGCCAGCAGTTTAGGCAGGGAAAATAATTCACCCCTCCACTTT. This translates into CASSLGRENNSPLHF.

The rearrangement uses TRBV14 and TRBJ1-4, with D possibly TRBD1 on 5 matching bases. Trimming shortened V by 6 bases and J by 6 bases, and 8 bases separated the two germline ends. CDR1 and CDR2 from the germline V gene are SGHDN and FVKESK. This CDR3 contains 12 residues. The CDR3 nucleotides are TGTGCCAGCAGTGGGGGGGATGAAAAACTGTTTTTT. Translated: CASSGGDEKLFF.

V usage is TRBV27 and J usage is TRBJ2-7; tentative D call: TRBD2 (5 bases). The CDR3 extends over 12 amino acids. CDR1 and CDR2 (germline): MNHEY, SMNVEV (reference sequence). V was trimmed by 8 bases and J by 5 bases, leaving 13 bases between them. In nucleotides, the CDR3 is TGTGCCAGCGGAGAGGGTGGCGACGAGCAGTACTTC. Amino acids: CASGEGGDEQYF.

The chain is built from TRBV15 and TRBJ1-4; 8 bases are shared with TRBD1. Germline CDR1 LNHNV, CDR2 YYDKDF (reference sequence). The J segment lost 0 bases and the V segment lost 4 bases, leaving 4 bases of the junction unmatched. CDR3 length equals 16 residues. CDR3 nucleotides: TGTGCCACCAGCAAAGACAGGGGTGCAACTAATGAAAAACTGTTTTTT. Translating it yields CATSKDRGATNEKLFF.

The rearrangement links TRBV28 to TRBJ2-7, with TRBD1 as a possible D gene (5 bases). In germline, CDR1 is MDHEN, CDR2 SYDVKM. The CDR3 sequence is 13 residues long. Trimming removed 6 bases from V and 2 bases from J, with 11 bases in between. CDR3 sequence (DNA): TGTGCCAGCAGGCCGACAGCCACCTACGAGCAGTACTTC. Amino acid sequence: CASRPTATYEQYF.

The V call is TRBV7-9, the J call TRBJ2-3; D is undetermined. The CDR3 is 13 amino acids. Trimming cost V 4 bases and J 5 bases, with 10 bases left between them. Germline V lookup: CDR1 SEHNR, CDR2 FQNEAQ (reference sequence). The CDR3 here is CASSYLLLDTQYF. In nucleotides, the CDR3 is TGTGCCAGCAGCTACCTACTGCTAGATACGCAGTATTTT.

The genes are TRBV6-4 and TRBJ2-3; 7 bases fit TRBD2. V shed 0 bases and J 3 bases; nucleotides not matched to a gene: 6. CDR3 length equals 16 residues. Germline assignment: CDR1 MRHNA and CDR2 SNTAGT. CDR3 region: CASSDSWGGGTDTQYF. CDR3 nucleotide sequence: TGTGCCAGCAGTGACTCGTGGGGGGGAGGGACAGATACGCAGTATTTT.

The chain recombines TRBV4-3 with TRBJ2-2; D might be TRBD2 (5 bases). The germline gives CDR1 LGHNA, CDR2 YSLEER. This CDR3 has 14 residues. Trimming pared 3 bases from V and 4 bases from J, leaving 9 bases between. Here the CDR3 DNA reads TGCGCCAGCAGCCAGGGGAGAGTCACCGGGGAGCTGTTTTTT. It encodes CASSQGRVTGELFF.

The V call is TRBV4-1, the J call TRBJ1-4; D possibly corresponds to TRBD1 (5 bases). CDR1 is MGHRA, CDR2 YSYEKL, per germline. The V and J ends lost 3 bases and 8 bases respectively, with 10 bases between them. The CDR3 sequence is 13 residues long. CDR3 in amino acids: CASSQRTREKLFF. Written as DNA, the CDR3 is TGCGCCAGCAGCCAGAGGACACGGGAAAAACTGTTTTTT.

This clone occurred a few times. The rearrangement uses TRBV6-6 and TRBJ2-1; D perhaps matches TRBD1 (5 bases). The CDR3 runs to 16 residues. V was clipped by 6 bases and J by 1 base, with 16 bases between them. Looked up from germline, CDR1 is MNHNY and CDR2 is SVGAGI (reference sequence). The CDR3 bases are TGTGCCAGCAGGCCCCCGCAGGGCAGGTCCTACAATGAGCAGTTCTTC. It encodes CASRPPQGRSYNEQFF.

The CDR3 protein is CASRDRLKAFF. The DNA of the CDR3 is TGCGCCAGCCGGGACAGGCTTAAAGCTTTCTTT. The J gene is TRBJ1-1, the V gene TRBV10-1; 8 positions agree with TRBD1. V lost 8 bases, J lost 9 bases, and 5 bases stayed unmatched. CDR1 is WNHNN and CDR2 is SYGVQD in the germline V gene (reference sequence). The CDR3 is made up of 11 amino acids.

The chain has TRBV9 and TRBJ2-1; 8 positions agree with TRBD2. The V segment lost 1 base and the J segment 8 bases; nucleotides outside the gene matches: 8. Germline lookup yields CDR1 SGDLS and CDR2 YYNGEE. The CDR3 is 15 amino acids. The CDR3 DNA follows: TGTGCCAGCAGCGTACTCGCGGGGGGAACGGATGAGCAGTTCTTC. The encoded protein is CASSVLAGGTDEQFF.

CDR3 sequence (DNA): TGTGCCAGCAGCGTAGGCGGGACCCCAGATACGCAGTATTTT. It encodes CASSVGGTPDTQYF. V and J are TRBV9 and TRBJ2-3; D perhaps matches TRBD2 (6 bases). Germline CDR1 reads SGDLS; CDR2 reads YYNGEE. The germline V and J ends were trimmed by 0 bases and 4 bases, with 9 bases remaining between them. This CDR3 spans 14 amino acids.

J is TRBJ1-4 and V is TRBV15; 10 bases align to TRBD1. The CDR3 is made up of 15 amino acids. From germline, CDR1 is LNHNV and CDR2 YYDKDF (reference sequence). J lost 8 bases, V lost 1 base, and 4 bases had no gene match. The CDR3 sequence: CATSRGQGADEKLFF. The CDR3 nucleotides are TGTGCCACCAGCAGAGGACAGGGGGCTGACGAAAAACTGTTTTTT.

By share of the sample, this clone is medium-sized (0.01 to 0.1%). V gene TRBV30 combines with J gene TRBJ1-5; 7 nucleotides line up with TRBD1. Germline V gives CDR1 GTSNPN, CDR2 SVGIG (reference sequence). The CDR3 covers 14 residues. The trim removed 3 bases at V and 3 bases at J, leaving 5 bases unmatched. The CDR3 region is CAWRDGQDNQPQHF. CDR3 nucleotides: TGTGCCTGGAGGGACGGACAGGACAATCAGCCCCAGCATTTT.

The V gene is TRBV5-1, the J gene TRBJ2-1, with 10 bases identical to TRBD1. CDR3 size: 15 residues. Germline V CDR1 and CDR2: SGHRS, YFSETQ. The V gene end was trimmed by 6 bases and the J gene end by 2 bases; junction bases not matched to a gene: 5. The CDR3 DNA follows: TGCGCCAGCATGCTTGGACAGGGGGCCTACAATGAGCAGTTCTTC. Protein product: CASMLGQGAYNEQFF.

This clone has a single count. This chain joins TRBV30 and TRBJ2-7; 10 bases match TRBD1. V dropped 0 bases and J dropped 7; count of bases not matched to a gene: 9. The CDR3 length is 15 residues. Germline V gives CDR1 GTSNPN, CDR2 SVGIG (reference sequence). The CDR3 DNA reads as TGTGCCTGGAGTGTGGGTGGACAGGGGGGGTGGGAGCAGTACTTC. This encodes CAWSVGGQGGWEQYF.

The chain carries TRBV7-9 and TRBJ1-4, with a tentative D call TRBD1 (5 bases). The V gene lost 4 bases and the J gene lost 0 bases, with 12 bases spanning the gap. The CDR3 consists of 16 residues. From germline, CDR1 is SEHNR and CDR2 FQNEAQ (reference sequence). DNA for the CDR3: TGTGCCAGCAGCTCCAGGGTCAGTGCAACTAATGAAAAACTGTTTTTT. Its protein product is CASSSRVSATNEKLFF. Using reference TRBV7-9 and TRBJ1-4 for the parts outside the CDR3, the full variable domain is DTGVSQNPRHKITKRGQNVTFRCDPISEHNRLYWYRQTLGQGPEFLTYFQNEAQLEKSRLLSDRFSAERPKGSFSTLEIQRTEQGDSAMYLCASSSRVSATNEKLFFGSGTQLSVL.

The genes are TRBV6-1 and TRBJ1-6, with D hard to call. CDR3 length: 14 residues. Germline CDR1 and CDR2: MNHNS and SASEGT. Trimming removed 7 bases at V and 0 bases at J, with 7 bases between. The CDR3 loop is CASKMSSYNSPLHF. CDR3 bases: TGTGCCAGCAAGATGAGCTCCTATAATTCACCCCTCCACTTT.